A selection of T cell receptor beta chains follows, all from one sample in a study of OX40 agonist ivuxolimab in advanced cancers. TCRdb keeps only in-frame clones here, not all; method: immunoSEQ multiplex PCR. The data contain roughly 43,000 clones, about 91% of them singletons. The input for sequencing was CD4+ or CD8+ T cells sorted from blood, taken in a trial of the OX40 agonist ivuxolimab. These TCRs come from an adult with an advanced solid tumor such as melanoma, head and neck, liver or kidney cancer. The CDR3 runs from the conserved cysteine through the conserved F or W. D genes are given only for firm matches. Part of the rows lack a size; the others show once, few, many or a class for expanded clones.

D: NA
size: NA
J: TRBJ1-5
V: TRBV5-6
CDR3: CASSFRGTLNQPQHF
DNA: TGTGCCAGCAGCTTCCGGGGCACCTTGAATCAGCCCCAGCATTTT

D: NA
size: NA
J: TRBJ2-1
V: TRBV27
CDR3: CASSLLGDHEQFF
DNA: TGTGCCAGCAGTTTACTCGGGGACCATGAGCAGTTCTTC

D: TRBD2
size: NA
J: TRBJ2-3
V: TRBV28
CDR3: CASSYIGASGLQYF
DNA: TGTGCCAGCAGCTATATCGGGGCTAGCGGTTTGCAGTATTTT

D: NA
size: once
J: TRBJ2-1
V: TRBV27
CDR3: CAASWSGYNEQFF
DNA: TGTGCCGCCAGCTGGTCTGGATACAATGAGCAGTTCTTC

D: NA
size: NA
J: TRBJ2-6
V: TRBV5-6
CDR3: CASSLVGNRVSGANVLTF
DNA: TGTGCCAGCAGCTTGGTTGGTAACAGGGTTTCTGGGGCCAACGTCCTGACTTTC

D: TRBD1
size: NA
J: TRBJ2-3
V: TRBV28
CDR3: CASSLPGTGRPDTQYF
DNA: TGTGCCAGCAGTTTACCCGGGACAGGGAGGCCAGATACGCAGTATTTT

D: NA
size: NA
J: TRBJ1-2
V: TRBV5-6
CDR3: CASSLGTAYGYTF
DNA: TGTGCCAGCAGCTTGGGGACAGCCTATGGCTACACCTTC

D: NA
size: once
J: TRBJ2-2
V: TRBV19
CDR3: CASSIDGDTGELFF
DNA: TGTGCCAGTAGTATAGATGGCGACACCGGGGAGCTGTTTTTT

D: NA
size: once
J: TRBJ1-4
V: TRBV2
CDR3: CASGAGRFDLNEKLFF
DNA: TGTGCCAGCGGTGCAGGACGTTTTGATCTTAATGAAAAACTGTTTTTT

D: NA
size: once
J: TRBJ1-5
V: TRBV27
CDR3: CASSLSSYRSRNQPQHF
DNA: TGTGCCAGCAGTTTATCTTCGTACCGGAGCCGAAATCAGCCCCAGCATTTT

D: NA
size: NA
J: TRBJ2-7
V: TRBV21-1
CDR3: CASSSGTYEQYF
DNA: TGTGCCAGCAGTAGCGGGACCTACGAGCAGTACTTC

D: NA
size: NA
J: TRBJ1-2
V: TRBV7-9
CDR3: CASSPPWSYGYTF
DNA: TGTGCCAGCAGCCCCCCCTGGTCATATGGCTACACCTTC

D: NA
size: NA
J: TRBJ1-5
V: TRBV23-1
CDR3: CASEPQGLGKNQPQHF
DNA: TGCGCCAGTGAACCTCAGGGTCTCGGAAAAAATCAGCCCCAGCATTTT

D: NA
size: NA
J: TRBJ1-4
V: TRBV5-8
CDR3: CASSSLLLGGEKLFF
DNA: TGTGCCAGCAGCTCCCTCTTGTTGGGGGGTGAAAAACTGTTTTTT

D: NA
size: NA
J: TRBJ1-1
V: TRBV5-1
CDR3: CASILGTEAFF
DNA: TGCGCCAGCATTCTCGGCACTGAAGCTTTCTTT

D: NA
size: NA
J: TRBJ2-5
V: TRBV25-1
CDR3: CASSVQAQETQYF
DNA: TGTGCCAGCAGTGTGCAGGCTCAAGAGACCCAGTACTTC

D: NA
size: NA
J: TRBJ1-3
V: TRBV2
CDR3: CASIAGTSSGNTIYF
DNA: TGTGCCAGCATTGCAGGGACCTCCTCTGGAAACACCATATATTTT

D: NA
size: NA
J: TRBJ1-6
V: TRBV5-8
CDR3: CASSYRGSYNSPLHF
DNA: TGTGCCAGCAGTTATAGGGGTTCCTATAATTCACCCCTCCACTTT

D: NA
size: once
J: TRBJ2-1
V: TRBV10-3
CDR3: CAISEDSNEQFF
DNA: TGTGCCATCAGTGAGGACAGCAATGAGCAGTTCTTC

D: NA
size: NA
J: TRBJ2-1
V: TRBV9
CDR3: CASSVENNEQFF
DNA: TGTGCCAGCAGCGTAGAAAACAATGAGCAGTTCTTC

D: TRBD2
size: NA
J: TRBJ2-3
V: TRBV5-4
CDR3: CASSLGLAGLTSTDTQYF
DNA: TGTGCCAGCAGCTTGGGGCTAGCGGGTCTCACTAGCACAGATACGCAGTATTTT

D: NA
size: NA
J: TRBJ2-1
V: TRBV11-2
CDR3: CASSPLNPIDEQFF
DNA: TGTGCCAGCAGTCCCCTGAACCCCATTGATGAGCAGTTCTTC

D: TRBD2
size: NA
J: TRBJ2-1
V: TRBV7-8
CDR3: CASSLELAGDYNEQFF
DNA: TGTGCCAGCAGCTTAGAACTAGCGGGGGATTACAATGAGCAGTTCTTC

D: TRBD1
size: NA
J: TRBJ1-2
V: TRBV27
CDR3: CASSGTENNYGYTF
DNA: TGTGCCAGCAGCGGGACAGAGAATAACTATGGCTACACCTTC

D: NA
size: NA
J: TRBJ2-2
V: TRBV28
CDR3: CASHSGPMNTGELFF
DNA: TGTGCCAGCCACTCGGGACCAATGAACACCGGGGAGCTGTTTTTT

D: NA
size: NA
J: TRBJ1-3
V: TRBV5-6
CDR3: CASSLGGHEGGNTIYF
DNA: TGTGCCAGCAGCTTGGGGGGACACGAAGGTGGAAACACCATATATTTT

D: NA
size: NA
J: TRBJ2-7
V: TRBV27
CDR3: CASRQGVSYEQYF
DNA: TGTGCCAGCAGACAGGGTGTCTCCTACGAGCAGTACTTC

D: NA
size: NA
J: TRBJ2-3
V: TRBV19
CDR3: CASRVTGVTDTQYF
DNA: TGTGCCAGTAGGGTTACGGGGGTCACAGATACGCAGTATTTT

D: NA
size: NA
J: TRBJ2-3
V: TRBV11-2
CDR3: CASSLGGGTDTQYF
DNA: TGTGCCAGCAGCTTGGGGGGTGGCACAGATACGCAGTATTTT

D: NA
size: NA
J: TRBJ1-1
V: TRBV13
CDR3: CASSQGAGEVETEAFF
DNA: TGTGCCAGCAGCCAAGGGGCAGGGGAAGTGGAGACTGAAGCTTTCTTT

D: NA
size: NA
J: TRBJ2-3
V: TRBV7-9
CDR3: CASSLVGVSDTQYF
DNA: TGTGCCAGCAGCTTAGTTGGGGTTTCAGATACGCAGTATTTT

D: TRBD1
size: NA
J: TRBJ2-1
V: TRBV27
CDR3: CASSRPGQGYNEQFF
DNA: TGTGCCAGCAGTCGACCTGGACAGGGGTACAATGAGCAGTTCTTC

D: TRBD2
size: NA
J: TRBJ2-1
V: TRBV29-1
CDR3: CSALTGTSVNNEQFF
DNA: TGCAGCGCCCTAACGGGGACTAGCGTCAACAATGAGCAGTTCTTC

D: NA
size: NA
J: TRBJ1-3
V: TRBV23-1
CDR3: CASSHTGNTIYF
DNA: TGCGCCAGCAGTCATACGGGAAACACCATATATTTT

D: TRBD2
size: NA
J: TRBJ2-1
V: TRBV4-3
CDR3: CASSQDPGGSAYNEQFF
DNA: TGCGCCAGCAGCCAAGATCCGGGGGGATCGGCCTACAATGAGCAGTTCTTC

D: NA
size: NA
J: TRBJ2-2
V: TRBV27
CDR3: CASSLQGGIATYTGELFF
DNA: TGTGCCAGCAGTTTACAGGGGGGAATTGCCACCTACACCGGGGAGCTGTTTTTT

D: TRBD2
size: NA
J: TRBJ2-7
V: TRBV28
CDR3: CASSSRTELAGGPSYEQYF
DNA: TGTGCCAGCAGTTCCCGGACAGAGCTAGCGGGAGGGCCGAGCTACGAGCAGTACTTC

D: NA
size: NA
J: TRBJ1-2
V: TRBV18
CDR3: CASSPPPGDPNYGYTF
DNA: TGTGCCAGCTCACCACCGCCGGGGGACCCTAACTATGGCTACACCTTC

D: NA
size: medium-sized
J: TRBJ1-4
V: TRBV5-4
CDR3: CASSLQGTTNEKLFF
DNA: TGTGCCAGCAGCTTACAGGGCACAACTAATGAAAAACTGTTTTTT

D: NA
size: NA
J: TRBJ1-1
V: TRBV6-6
CDR3: CASSYPGPRNTEAFF
DNA: TGTGCCAGCAGTTACCCTGGACCTAGGAACACTGAAGCTTTCTTT